The 15 T cell receptor beta chains given below trace back to one sample, sequenced in a study of cytomegalovirus exposure and HLA in healthy donors. The PCR employed 60 Vbeta primers together with 13 Jbeta primers. Only in-frame clones appear in the TCRdb table, and some are missing; sequencing was by immunoSEQ multiplex PCR. The table lists some 170,000 clones, 79% of them singletons. What was sequenced was PBMCs. These receptor sequences come from a man in his forties or fifties in good health and CMV-seronegative.

The chain employs TRBV30 and TRBJ1-2; D call uncertain. Trimming took off 8 bases at V and 8 bases at J, with 9 bases between the two ends. The CDR3 runs 9 residues. The germline CDR1 and CDR2 sequences are GTSNPN and SVGIG (reference sequence). The CDR3 DNA reads TGTGCCCTAGACGCCGGCTACACCTTC. Translation: CALDAGYTF.

With respect to this clone: In the same sample, other DNA sequences code for this CDR3. The rearrangement uses TRBV14 and TRBJ2-7; TRBD1 matches at 8 bases. CDR3 length equals 15 residues. Germline CDR1 is SGHDN and CDR2 is FVKESK. The J segment lost 0 bases and the V segment lost 1 base, leaving 2 bases of the junction unmatched. The CDR3 nucleotides read TGTGCCAGCAGCCAAGGCACAGGGGGCTCCTACGAGCAGTACTTC. Translation: CASSQGTGGSYEQYF.

The chain carries TRBV19 and TRBJ2-3; D gene unclear. Germline loops: CDR1 LNHDA, CDR2 SQIVND (reference sequence). Trimming stripped 2 bases from V and 10 bases from J, with 7 bases between. The CDR3 totals 11 residues. CDR3 region: CASSITGPQYF. CDR3 DNA: TGTGCCAGTAGTATAACGGGTCCGCAGTATTTT.

V gene TRBV7-6 combines with J gene TRBJ2-3, with D perhaps matching TRBD1 (5 bases). Trimming removed 6 bases at V and 2 bases at J, with 15 bases between. This CDR3 is built from 15 residues. Per germline, CDR1 SGHVS and CDR2 FNYEAQ. The CDR3 protein is CASSLSVGATDTQYF. Written as DNA, the CDR3 is TGTGCCAGCAGTCTTAGTGTTGGGGCCACAGATACGCAGTATTTT. Drawing the rest from reference TRBV7-6 and TRBJ2-3, the complete variable domain is GAGVSQSPRYKVTKRGQDVALRCDPISGHVSLYWYRQALGQGPEFLTYFNYEAQQDKSGLPNDRFSAERPEGSISTLTIQRTEQRDSAMYRCASSLSVGATDTQYFGPGTRLTVL.

The chain links TRBV21-1 to TRBJ2-7; the table assigns TRBD1, which was not confirmed against the DNA. TRBV21-1 is classified as a pseudogene. This CDR3 is built from 15 residues. CDR3 sequence: CASDQDIWFVYEQYF. CDR3 nucleotide sequence: TGTGCCAGCGATCAGGACATATGGTTCGTCTACGAGCAGTACTTC.

The CDR3 region is CSVGQGTDTQYF. CDR3 coding DNA: TGCAGCGTTGGACAGGGCACAGATACGCAGTATTTT. V gene TRBV29-1 combines with J gene TRBJ2-3, with D maybe TRBD1 (6 bases). Trimming cost V 4 bases and J 1 base, with 6 bases left between them. This CDR3 comprises 12 residues. Germline CDR1 and CDR2: SQVTM and ANQGSEA.

The chain carries TRBV5-1 and TRBJ2-1, with a weak D call TRBD1 (6 bases). Germline V lookup: CDR1 SGHRS, CDR2 YFSETQ. V lost 2 bases and J 8 bases, leaving 17 bases between the germline ends. The CDR3 is 15 residues long. The CDR3 DNA reads TGCGCCAGCAGCTTAGAGGACAGCTCCGGCGATGAGCAGTTCTTC. It encodes CASSLEDSSGDEQFF.

In this sample, this clone turned up once. The rearrangement uses TRBV19 and TRBJ1-3; D not certain. Trimming took 6 bases from V and 4 from J, leaving 7 bases between them. There are 12 residues in the CDR3. From germline, CDR1 is LNHDA and CDR2 SQIVND (reference sequence). The chain's CDR3 is CASRVGGNTIYF. The CDR3 DNA reads as TGTGCCAGTAGGGTCGGGGGAAACACCATATATTTT. Full variable domain (remainder filled in from reference TRBV19 and TRBJ1-3): DGGITQSPKYLFRKEGQNVTLSCEQNLNHDAMYWYRQDPGQGLRLIYYSQIVNDFQKGDIAEGYSVSREKKESFPLTVTSAQKNPTAFYLCASRVGGNTIYFGEGSWLTVV.

The V gene is TRBV6-1, the J gene TRBJ1-6; no firm D call. Germline assignment: CDR1 MNHNS and CDR2 SASEGT. The CDR3 is 13 residues long. Trimming stripped 7 bases from V and 6 bases from J, with 10 bases between. The CDR3 sequence is CASKVGPNSPLHF. The CDR3 bases are TGTGCCAGCAAGGTGGGCCCTAATTCACCCCTCCACTTT.

The J gene is TRBJ2-2, the V gene TRBV6-5; TRBD2 matches 7 bases. CDR1 is MNHEY, CDR2 SVGAGI, per germline. CDR3 length: 15 amino acids. Trimming took 6 bases from V and 4 from J; bases not matched to a gene: 8. The CDR3 sequence is CASSPGLPSTGELFF. The CDR3 DNA reads TGTGCCAGCAGCCCGGGACTACCGTCCACCGGGGAGCTGTTTTTT.

This sequence joins TRBV7-2 and TRBJ2-3; 8 positions match TRBD2. The CDR3 length is 15 residues. Losses at the gene ends were 5 bases for V and 0 bases for J; bases not matched to a gene: 4. Germline V gene sequence: CDR1 SGHTA, CDR2 FQGNSA. CDR3 loop: CASSPLAVSTDTQYF. In DNA, the CDR3 is TGTGCCAGCAGCCCACTAGCGGTTAGCACAGATACGCAGTATTTT.

The V call is TRBV4-2, the J call TRBJ1-1; maybe TRBD1 (6 bases). Germline V lookup: CDR1 LGHNA, CDR2 YNFKEQ. Trimming removed 5 bases from V and 3 bases from J, with 16 bases in between. The CDR3 has 15 residues. CDR3 sequence (DNA): TGTGCCAGCAGCGAAACAACAGGGAGGGACACTGAAGCTTTCTTT. It specifies CASSETTGRDTEAFF.

The sample holds one count of this clone. This chain connects TRBV5-1 to TRBJ2-3; TRBD2 matches at 10 bases. J was trimmed by 1 base and V by 1 base; bases with no gene match: 0. CDR3 size: 15 residues. Germline CDR1 and CDR2: SGHRS and YFSETQ. The CDR3 spells CASSLTSGGTDTQYF. The CDR3, as DNA: TGCGCCAGCAGCTTGACTAGCGGGGGCACAGATACGCAGTATTTT.

This chain connects TRBV28 to TRBJ1-1; D perhaps matches TRBD1 (6 bases). The germline V gene has CDR1 MDHEN and CDR2 SYDVKM. With 3 bases removed from V and 2 bases from J, the gap between germline ends came to 16 bases. CDR3 length: 16 amino acids. Here the CDR3 DNA reads TGTGCCAGCAGTTTCGACTTCCGAGGGGGAAACACTGAAGCTTTCTTT. It specifies CASSFDFRGGNTEAFF.

In the case of this clone: Other nucleotide sequences in the sample specify the same CDR3. The V and J genes are TRBV13 and TRBJ2-7, with 7 positions matching TRBD2. This CDR3 is built from 14 residues. V was pared by 0 bases and J by 2 bases, with 1 base of the junction left unmatched. Germline values: CDR1 PRHDT, CDR2 FYEKMQ (reference sequence). This CDR3 reads CASSLGAGAYEQYF. The CDR3 DNA follows: TGTGCCAGCAGCTTAGGCGCGGGGGCCTACGAGCAGTACTTC.